This T cell receptor (beta chain) stems from a study of STAT5B mutations in CD4+ large granular lymphocyte leukemia. Sequencing was at survey level. Clones were sequenced by immunoSEQ multiplex PCR, and TCRdb holds only the in-frame ones, with some missing. In the table there are 5,000 or so clones, about 90% of which are singletons. The V end lost 2 bases, the J end lost 2 bases, and 8 bases lay between the germline ends. The CDR3 totals 14 residues. Germline CDR1 MGHDK, CDR2 SYGVNS. About this clone itself: Its antigen remains unknown.

Points from the study as a whole: Patient CD4-sorted repertoires stayed more clonal than healthy ones after leukemic-clone removal. No patients shared main leukemic clonotypes, though around 27% appeared at low frequency elsewhere. 8/27 top patient clones versus 2/35 control clones were TRBV06-family.

The sequence came from a man in his forties with CD4+ T-cell large granular lymphocyte leukemia. Material: PBMCs. V is TRBV25-1 and J is TRBJ2-3; D remains ambiguous. The DNA of the CDR3 is TGTGCCAGCAGTGAAAGACTTAACACAGATACGCAGTATTTT. Protein sequence: CASSERLNTDTQYF.